The 17 T cell receptor beta chains below were found in one sample sequenced in a study of blood T cell repertoires in COVID-19 (dated by TCRdb to 2018 to 2021). Libraries were built with the immunoSEQ multiplex PCR assay. The table comes from immuneACCESS by way of TCRdb, which keeps in-frame sequences with V and J called. Part of the clones is missing from these tables; in studies checked, under half for an unresolved V gene and the rest for unknown reasons. Across this sample there are 60,000 to 85,000 clones, with 86% seen only once. The ten largest clones represent roughly a sixth of the sample. Sequencing used peripheral blood. These TCRs come from a human donor in a cohort sampled during active COVID-19.

The chain carries TRBV5-1 and TRBJ2-1; D is uncertain. Germline CDR1 SGHRS, CDR2 YFSETQ. Trimming removed 5 bases at V and 3 bases at J, with 15 bases between. The CDR3 runs to 15 residues. The CDR3 reads CASSFAEIVYNEQFF. CDR3 bases: TGCGCCAGCAGTTTTGCGGAAATAGTCTACAATGAGCAGTTCTTC.

This chain's CDR3 is CASSPAGTGSEAFF. CDR3 nucleotides: TGTGCCAGCAGCCCCGCCGGGACAGGTTCAGAAGCTTTCTTT. The chain couples TRBV5-4 to TRBJ1-1; the match to TRBD1 covers 8 bases. The CDR3 loop spans 14 amino acids. V trimming: 4 bases; J trimming: 8 bases; junction bases outside the gene matches: 10. Germline V CDR1 and CDR2: SGHNT, YYREEE (reference sequence).

The chain combines TRBV4-2 with TRBJ1-3; no definite D call. Germline lookup yields CDR1 LGHNA and CDR2 YNFKEQ. V was shortened by 1 base and J by 5 bases, with 12 bases between the two germline ends. CDR3 length equals 15 residues. CDR3 sequence (DNA): TGTGCCAGCAGCCAAGGGGCACAGAGTAGAAACACCATATATTTT. Translation gives CASSQGAQSRNTIYF.

The chain joins TRBV9 to TRBJ1-3; 10 nucleotides match TRBD1. The trim removed 3 bases at V and 3 bases at J, leaving 3 bases unmatched. The CDR3 consists of 15 residues. Germline CDR1 reads SGDLS; CDR2 reads YYNGEE. The CDR3 spells CASSATGGFGNTIYF. For the CDR3, the DNA is TGTGCCAGCAGCGCGACAGGGGGCTTTGGAAACACCATATATTTT.

The chain couples TRBV3-1 (or the pseudogene TRBV3-2) to TRBJ2-3, with 9 nucleotides matching TRBD1. V trimming: 5 bases; J trimming: 2 bases; junction bases outside the gene matches: 8. The CDR3 covers 16 residues. Germline loops: CDR1 LGHDT, CDR2 YNNKEL (reference sequence). The CDR3 nucleotides are TGTGCCAGCAGCGTAGGACAGGGGTTGGTCACAGATACGCAGTATTTT. This codes for CASSVGQGLVTDTQYF.

The rearrangement links TRBV4-3 to TRBJ1-4, with TRBD1 matching over 9 bases. CDR3 length: 14 residues. Germline values: CDR1 LGHNA, CDR2 YSLEER. V was clipped by 3 bases and J by 8 bases; unmatched bases: 4. Here the CDR3 reads CASSHGTGREKLFF. The DNA for the CDR3 is TGCGCCAGCAGCCATGGGACAGGGAGGGAAAAACTGTTTTTT.

The chain uses TRBV5-1 and TRBJ1-2; D is unclear. Germline CDR1 reads SGHRS; CDR2 reads YFSETQ. The CDR3 is made up of 12 amino acids. V dropped 0 bases and J dropped 5 bases, with 5 bases sitting between them. CDR3 nucleotide sequence: TGCGCCAGCAGCTTGGACACGTATGGCTACACCTTC. Amino acid sequence: CASSLDTYGYTF.

The genes are TRBV9 and TRBJ1-4, with 7 positions matching TRBD1. V lost 4 bases and J lost 7; bases outside the gene matches: 7. This CDR3 comprises 14 residues. From germline, CDR1 is SGDLS and CDR2 YYNGEE. The CDR3: CASSSGTDPEKLFF. The CDR3 bases are TGTGCCAGCAGCTCCGGGACAGATCCTGAAAAACTGTTTTTT.

This chain joins TRBV5-1 and TRBJ2-2; weak D call: TRBD2 (6 bases). The CDR3 contains 16 residues. Trimming took off 4 bases at V and 0 bases at J, with 13 bases between the two ends. Germline CDR1 is SGHRS and CDR2 is YFSETQ. CDR3 protein: CASSPSGTPNTGELFF. The DNA for the CDR3 is TGCGCCAGCAGCCCCTCCGGGACTCCGAACACCGGGGAGCTGTTTTTT.

The chain links TRBV7-2 to TRBJ2-7, with 12 bases identical to TRBD1. The CDR3 is made up of 13 amino acids. The V gene end was trimmed by 6 bases and the J gene end by 5 bases; junction bases not matched to a gene: 2. Germline V gene lookup returns CDR1 SGHTA and CDR2 FQGNSA. The DNA for the CDR3 is TGTGCCAGCAGGGGGACAGGGGGCCACGAGCAGTACTTC. Protein sequence: CASRGTGGHEQYF. Full variable domain (outside the CDR3, taken from reference TRBV7-2 and TRBJ2-7): GAGVSQSPSNKVTEKGKDVELRCDPISGHTALYWYRQSLGQGLEFLIYFQGNSAPDKSGLPSDRFSAERTGGSVSTLTIQRTQQEDSAVYLCASRGTGGHEQYFGPGTRLTVT.

The chain links TRBV27 to TRBJ2-1; 7 bases align to TRBD1. The germline CDR1 and CDR2 sequences are MNHEY and SMNVEV (reference sequence). The CDR3 spans 17 residues. Trimming at V came to 6 bases and at J to 6 bases, leaving 17 bases not matched to a gene. The CDR3 region has the DNA TGTGCCAGCAGGGGAAACAGGGGATCTTTTCTAGGCAATGAGCAGTTCTTC. Its protein is CASRGNRGSFLGNEQFF.

The chain has TRBV29-1 and TRBJ1-4; D call uncertain. Trimming removed 0 bases at V and 5 bases at J, with 10 bases between. This CDR3 contains 14 residues. In germline, CDR1 is SQVTM, CDR2 ANQGSEA. CDR3: CSVEDPGTNEKLFF. The CDR3, as DNA: TGCAGCGTTGAAGATCCGGGAACAAATGAAAAACTGTTTTTT. The full variable domain, rest sourced from reference TRBV29-1 and TRBJ1-4, is SAVISQKPSRDICQRGTSLTIQCQVDSQVTMMFWYRQQPGQSLTLIATANQGSEATYESGFVIDKFPISRPNLTFSTLTVSNMSPEDSSIYLCSVEDPGTNEKLFFGSGTQLSVL.

This clone was detected only once. This chain connects TRBV5-8 to TRBJ1-5; D is unresolved. Trimming pared 4 bases from V and 6 bases from J, leaving 8 bases between. Germline V gene data show CDR1 as SGHTS and CDR2 as YDEGEE. The CDR3 runs 12 residues. CDR3 sequence reads: CASSPGVQPQHF. CDR3 bases: TGTGCCAGCAGCCCCGGGGTTCAGCCCCAGCATTTT.

J is TRBJ2-7 and V is TRBV7-6; 7 nucleotides line up with TRBD1. CDR3 length equals 14 residues. With 5 bases clipped from V and 1 base from J, the junction kept 5 bases outside the gene matches. CDR1 and CDR2 from the germline V gene are SGHVS and FNYEAQ. The CDR3 spells CASSQGQASYEQYF. The CDR3 DNA sequence: TGTGCCAGCAGCCAAGGACAGGCTTCCTACGAGCAGTACTTC.

The chain carries TRBV25-1 and TRBJ1-2, with D perhaps TRBD1 (6 bases). CDR3 length: 14 amino acids. Germline CDR1 and CDR2: MGHDK and SYGVNS. The germline V and J ends were trimmed by 3 bases and 6 bases, with 14 bases remaining between them. The chain's CDR3 is CASSDPGHTNGYTF. The DNA of the CDR3 is TGTGCCAGCAGTGATCCGGGACATACGAATGGCTACACCTTC.

This clone has a handful of counts. The gene calls are TRBV28 and TRBJ2-5; the match to TRBD2 covers 9 bases. The germline V gene encodes CDR1 MDHEN and CDR2 SYDVKM. The ends lost 6 bases at V and 5 bases at J; junction bases unmatched: 4. This CDR3 comprises 13 residues. The CDR3 reads CASSQSGGETQYF. In DNA form, the CDR3 reads TGTGCCAGCAGCCAAAGCGGGGGGGAGACCCAGTACTTC. The whole variable domain, filled in from reference TRBV28 and TRBJ2-5, reads DVKVTQSSRYLVKRTGEKVFLECVQDMDHENMFWYRQDPGLGLRLIYFSYDVKMKEKGDIPEGYSVSREKKERFSLILESASTNQTSMYLCASSQSGGETQYFGPGTRLLVL.

The rearrangement joins TRBV9 to TRBJ1-1; no firm D call. Germline V CDR1 and CDR2: SGDLS, YYNGEE. The CDR3 length is 14 residues. The V end was cut by 6 bases, the J end by 5 bases, with 17 bases between. CDR3 residues: CASTLAAGGTEAFF. The CDR3 nucleotides read TGTGCCAGCACCCTCGCGGCTGGTGGGACTGAAGCTTTCTTT.